Given below is one TCR beta chain in context. Clones were sequenced by immunoSEQ multiplex PCR, and TCRdb holds only the in-frame ones, with some missing. Of roughly 180,000 clones listed, approximately 80% were seen once; the top ten hold about 4.5%. The data are from a study of cytotoxic CD8 clonotypes in ibrutinib-treated CLL. Germline-derived CDR1 and CDR2 are MNHEY and SMNVEV (reference sequence). This CDR3 has 12 amino acids. V lost 2 bases and J lost 5, with 3 bases in between. Investigators sourced approximately 2 micrograms of genomic DNA from cryopreserved PBMCs for TCR beta libraries. The genes are TRBV27 and TRBJ2-2, with D hard to call. The specimen was PBMCs, collected after 24 months of ibrutinib treatment. The clonotype originates from a human donor with chronic lymphocytic leukemia. CDR3 in DNA: TGTGCCAGCAGTTTACTTACCGGGGAGCTGTTTTTT. Protein sequence: CASSLLTGELFF.